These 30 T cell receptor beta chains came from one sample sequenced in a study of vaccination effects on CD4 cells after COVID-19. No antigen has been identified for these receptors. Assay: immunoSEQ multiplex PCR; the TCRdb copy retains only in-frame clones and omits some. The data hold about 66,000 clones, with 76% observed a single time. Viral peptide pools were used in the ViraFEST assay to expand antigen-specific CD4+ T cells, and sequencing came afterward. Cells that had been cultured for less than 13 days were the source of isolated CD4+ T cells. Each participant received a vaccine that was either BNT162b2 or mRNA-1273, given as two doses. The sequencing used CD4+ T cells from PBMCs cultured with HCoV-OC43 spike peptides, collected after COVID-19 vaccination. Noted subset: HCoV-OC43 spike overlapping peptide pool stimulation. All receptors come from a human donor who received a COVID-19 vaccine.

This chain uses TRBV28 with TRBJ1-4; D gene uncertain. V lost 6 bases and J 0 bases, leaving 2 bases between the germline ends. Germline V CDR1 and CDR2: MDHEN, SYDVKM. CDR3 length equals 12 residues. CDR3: CASRPTNEKLFF. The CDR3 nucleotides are TGTGCCAGCAGACCAACTAATGAAAAACTGTTTTTT.

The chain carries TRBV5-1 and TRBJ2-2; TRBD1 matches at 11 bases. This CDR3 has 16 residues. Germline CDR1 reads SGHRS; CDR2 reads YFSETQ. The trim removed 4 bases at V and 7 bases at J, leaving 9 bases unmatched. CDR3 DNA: TGCGCCAGCAGCCCGTCTGGACAGGGGGCTGGCGGGGAGCTGTTTTTT. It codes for CASSPSGQGAGGELFF. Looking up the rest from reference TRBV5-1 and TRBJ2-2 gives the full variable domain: KAGVTQTPRYLIKTRGQQVTLSCSPISGHRSVSWYQQTPGQGLQFLFEYFSETQRNKGNFPGRFSGRQFSNSRSEMNVSTLELGDSALYLCASSPSGQGAGGELFFGEGSRLTVL.

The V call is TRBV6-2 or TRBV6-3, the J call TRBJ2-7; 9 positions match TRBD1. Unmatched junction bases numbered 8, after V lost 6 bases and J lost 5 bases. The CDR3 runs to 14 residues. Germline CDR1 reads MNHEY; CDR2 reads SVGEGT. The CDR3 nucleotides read TGTGCCAGCAGCTCCCCACAGGGGGCGAACGAGCAGTACGTC. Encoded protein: CASSSPQGANEQYV.

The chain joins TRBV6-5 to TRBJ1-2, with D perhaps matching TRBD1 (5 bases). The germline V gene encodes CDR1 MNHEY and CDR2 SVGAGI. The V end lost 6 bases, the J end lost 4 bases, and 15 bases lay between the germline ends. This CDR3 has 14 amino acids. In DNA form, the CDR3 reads TGTGCCAGCAGCCCCGGGGCGGGTATCTATGGCTACACCTTC. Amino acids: CASSPGAGIYGYTF.

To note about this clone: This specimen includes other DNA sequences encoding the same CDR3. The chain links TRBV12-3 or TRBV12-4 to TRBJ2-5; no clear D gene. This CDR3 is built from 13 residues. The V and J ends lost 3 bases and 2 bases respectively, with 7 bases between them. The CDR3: CASSLARQETQYF. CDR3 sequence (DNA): TGTGCCAGCAGTTTGGCACGGCAAGAGACCCAGTACTTC.

This CDR3 reads CASSPPGGNTEAFF. CDR3 DNA: TGTGCCAGCTCACCACCGGGGGGGAACACTGAAGCTTTCTTT. The chain uses TRBV18 and TRBJ1-1, with D perhaps matching TRBD1 (5 bases). Trimming left V 0 bases short and J 1 base short, with 6 bases between. CDR3 length equals 14 residues. CDR1 is KGHSH and CDR2 is LQKENI in the germline V gene.

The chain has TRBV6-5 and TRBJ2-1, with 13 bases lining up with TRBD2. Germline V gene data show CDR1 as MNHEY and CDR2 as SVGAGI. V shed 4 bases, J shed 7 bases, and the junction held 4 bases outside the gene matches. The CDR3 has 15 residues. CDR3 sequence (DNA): TGTGCCAGCAGTTGGACTAGCGGGGGTCGAAATGAGCAGTTCTTC. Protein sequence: CASSWTSGGRNEQFF.

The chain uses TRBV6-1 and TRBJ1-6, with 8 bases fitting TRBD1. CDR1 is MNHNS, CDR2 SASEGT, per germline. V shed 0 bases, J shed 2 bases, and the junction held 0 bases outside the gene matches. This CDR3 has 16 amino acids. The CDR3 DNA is TGTGCCAGCAGTGAAGCACAGGGGGCCTATAATTCACCCCTCCACTTT. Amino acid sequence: CASSEAQGAYNSPLHF.

The CDR3 reads CASSQGYRRGAASVKLFF. CDR3 coding DNA: TGTGCCAGCAGCCAAGGCTACAGAAGGGGGGCTGCTTCGGTGAAACTGTTTTTT. The rearrangement uses TRBV3-1 (or the pseudogene TRBV3-2) and TRBJ1-4, with D tentatively TRBD1 (6 bases). Germline values: CDR1 LGHDT, CDR2 YNNKEL (reference sequence). The CDR3 sequence is 18 residues long. The V end lost 1 base, the J end lost 11 bases, and 26 bases lay between the germline ends.

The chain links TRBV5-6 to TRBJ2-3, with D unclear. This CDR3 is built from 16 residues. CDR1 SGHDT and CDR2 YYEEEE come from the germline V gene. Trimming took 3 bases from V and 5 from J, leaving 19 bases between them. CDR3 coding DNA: TGTGCCAGCAGCTCTAACCGGGCCTCCCAGGTAGATACGCAGTATTTT. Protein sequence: CASSSNRASQVDTQYF.

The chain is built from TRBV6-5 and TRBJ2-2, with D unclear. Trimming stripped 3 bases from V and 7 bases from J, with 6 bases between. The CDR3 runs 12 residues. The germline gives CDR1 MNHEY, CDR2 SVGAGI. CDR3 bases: TGTGCCAGCAGTTATCAGTACGGGGAGCTGTTTTTT. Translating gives CASSYQYGELFF.

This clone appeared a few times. CDR3: CASSLGGGERGYTF. CDR3 DNA sequence: TGTGCCAGCAGTTTAGGAGGGGGCGAAAGAGGCTACACCTTC. The rearrangement uses TRBV28 and TRBJ1-2; TRBD1 matches at 7 bases. The trim removed 2 bases at V and 8 bases at J, leaving 8 bases unmatched. CDR3 length: 14 amino acids. CDR1 is MDHEN, CDR2 SYDVKM, per germline.

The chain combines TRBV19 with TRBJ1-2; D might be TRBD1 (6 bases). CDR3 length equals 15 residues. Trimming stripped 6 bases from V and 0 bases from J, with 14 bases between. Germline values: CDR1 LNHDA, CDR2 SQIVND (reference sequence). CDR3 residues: CASRRTGLANYGYTF. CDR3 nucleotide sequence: TGTGCCAGTAGGCGCACAGGGCTTGCTAACTATGGCTACACCTTC.

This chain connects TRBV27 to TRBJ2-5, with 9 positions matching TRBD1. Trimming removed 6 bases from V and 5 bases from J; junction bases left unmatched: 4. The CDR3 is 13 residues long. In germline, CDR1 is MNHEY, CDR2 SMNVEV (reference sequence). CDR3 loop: CASRDRGRETQYF. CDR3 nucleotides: TGTGCCAGCAGGGACAGGGGAAGGGAGACCCAGTACTTC.

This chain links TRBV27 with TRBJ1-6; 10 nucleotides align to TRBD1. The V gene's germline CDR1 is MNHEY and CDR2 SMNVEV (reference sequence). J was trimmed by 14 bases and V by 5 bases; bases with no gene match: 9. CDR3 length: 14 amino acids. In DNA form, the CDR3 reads TGTGCCAGCAGTAGACAGGGGGCCGCCGGGGCCCTCCACTTT. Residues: CASSRQGAAGALHF.

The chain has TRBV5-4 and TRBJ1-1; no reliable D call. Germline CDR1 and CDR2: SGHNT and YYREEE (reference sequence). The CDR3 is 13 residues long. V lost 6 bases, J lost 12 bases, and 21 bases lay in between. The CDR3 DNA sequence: TGTGCCAGCACCAAGTCCCAGGATATGAAGACTTTCTTT. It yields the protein CASTKSQDMKTFF. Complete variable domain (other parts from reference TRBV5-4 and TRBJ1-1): ETGVTQSPTHLIKTRGQQVTLRCSSQSGHNTVSWYQQALGQGPQFIFQYYREEENGRGNFPPRFSGLQFPNYSSELNVNALELDDSALYLCASTKSQDMKTFFGQGTRLTVV.

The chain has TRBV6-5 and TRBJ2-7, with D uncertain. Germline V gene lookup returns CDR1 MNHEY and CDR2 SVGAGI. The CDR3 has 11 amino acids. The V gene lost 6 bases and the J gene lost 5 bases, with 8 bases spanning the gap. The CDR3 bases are TGTGCCAGCAGGTCACGGCACGAGCAGTACGTC. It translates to CASRSRHEQYV.

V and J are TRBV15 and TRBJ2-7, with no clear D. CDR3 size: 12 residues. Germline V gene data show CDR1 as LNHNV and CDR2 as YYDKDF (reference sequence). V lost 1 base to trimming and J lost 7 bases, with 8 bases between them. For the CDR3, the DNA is TGTGCCACCAGCAGAGGAGGAGTGGAGCAGTACGTC. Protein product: CATSRGGVEQYV.

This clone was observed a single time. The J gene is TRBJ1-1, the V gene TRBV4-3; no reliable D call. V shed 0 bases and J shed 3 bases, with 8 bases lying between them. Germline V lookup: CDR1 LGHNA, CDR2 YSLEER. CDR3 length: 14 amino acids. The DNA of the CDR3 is TGCGCCAGCAGCCAAGAATCTGGGTACACTGAAGCTTTCTTT. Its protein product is CASSQESGYTEAFF.

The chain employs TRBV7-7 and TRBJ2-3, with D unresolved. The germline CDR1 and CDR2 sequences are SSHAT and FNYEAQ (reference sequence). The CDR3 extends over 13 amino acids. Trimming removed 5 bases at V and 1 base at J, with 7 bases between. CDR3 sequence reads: CASSTTGTDTQYF. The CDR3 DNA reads TGTGCCAGCAGCACGACTGGCACAGATACGCAGTATTTT.

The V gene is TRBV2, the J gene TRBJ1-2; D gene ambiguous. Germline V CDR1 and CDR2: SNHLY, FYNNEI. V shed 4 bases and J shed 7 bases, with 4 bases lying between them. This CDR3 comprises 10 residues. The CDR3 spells CASSGGGYTF. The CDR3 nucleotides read TGTGCCAGCAGTGGAGGTGGCTACACCTTC.

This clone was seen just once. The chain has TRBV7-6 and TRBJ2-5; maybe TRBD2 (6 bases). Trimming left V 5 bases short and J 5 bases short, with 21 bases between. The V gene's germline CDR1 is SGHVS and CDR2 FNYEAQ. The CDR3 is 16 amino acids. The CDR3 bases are TGTGCCAGCAGCCCCCGGATGGGGGGAAAGGAGGAGACCCAGTACTTC. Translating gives CASSPRMGGKEETQYF.

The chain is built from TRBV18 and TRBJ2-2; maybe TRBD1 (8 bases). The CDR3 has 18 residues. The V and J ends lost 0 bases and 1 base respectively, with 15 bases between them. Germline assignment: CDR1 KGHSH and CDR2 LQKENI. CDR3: CASSPPRGGQENTGELFF. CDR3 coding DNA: TGTGCCAGCTCACCACCAAGGGGGGGACAGGAGAACACCGGGGAGCTGTTTTTT.

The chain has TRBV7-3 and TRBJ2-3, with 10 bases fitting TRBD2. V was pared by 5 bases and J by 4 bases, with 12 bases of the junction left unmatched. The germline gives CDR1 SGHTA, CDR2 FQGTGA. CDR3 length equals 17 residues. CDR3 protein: CASSERGGPVYSDTQYF. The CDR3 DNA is TGTGCCAGCAGCGAGCGGGGGGGCCCGGTTTATTCAGATACGCAGTATTTT.

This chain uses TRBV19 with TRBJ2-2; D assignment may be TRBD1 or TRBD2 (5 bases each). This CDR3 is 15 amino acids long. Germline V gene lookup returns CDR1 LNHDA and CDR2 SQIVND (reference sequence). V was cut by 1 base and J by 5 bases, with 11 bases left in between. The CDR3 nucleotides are TGTGCCAGTAGTATAGGAGGGGTTAGTACCGGGGAGCTGTTTTTT. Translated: CASSIGGVSTGELFF.

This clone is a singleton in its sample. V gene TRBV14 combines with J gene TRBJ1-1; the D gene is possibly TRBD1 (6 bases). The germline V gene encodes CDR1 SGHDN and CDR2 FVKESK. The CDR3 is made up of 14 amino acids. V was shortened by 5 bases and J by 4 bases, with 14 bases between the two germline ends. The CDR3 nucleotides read TGTGCCAGCAGCAACGGGGGCGGGAGCACTGAAGCTTTCTTT. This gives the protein CASSNGGGSTEAFF. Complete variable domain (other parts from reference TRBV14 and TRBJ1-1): EAGVTQFPSHSVIEKGQTVTLRCDPISGHDNLYWYRRVMGKEIKFLLHFVKESKQDESGMPNNRFLAERTGGTYSTLKVQPAELEDSGVYFCASSNGGGSTEAFFGQGTRLTVV.

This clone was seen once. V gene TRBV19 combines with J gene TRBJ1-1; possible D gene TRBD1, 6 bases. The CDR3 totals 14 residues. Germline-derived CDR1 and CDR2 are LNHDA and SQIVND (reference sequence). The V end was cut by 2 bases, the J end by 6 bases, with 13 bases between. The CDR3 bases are TGTGCCAGTAGTATAAGGGGGGGGGTCGCTGAAGCTTTCTTT. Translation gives CASSIRGGVAEAFF.

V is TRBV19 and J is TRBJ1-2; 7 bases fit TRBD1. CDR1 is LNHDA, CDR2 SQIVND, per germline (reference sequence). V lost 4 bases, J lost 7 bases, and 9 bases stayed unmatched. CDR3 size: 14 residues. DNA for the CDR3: TGTGCCAGTAGTACGACAGGGAGAAGGACTGGCTACACCTTC. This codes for CASSTTGRRTGYTF.

The CDR3 nucleotides read TGTGCCAGCAGCTCACTTCGAGGGGGCAGCCCAAGAAAGACCCAGTACTTC. The encoded protein is CASSSLRGGSPRKTQYF. The V gene is TRBV7-2, the J gene TRBJ2-5; 7 bases map to TRBD1. V lost 4 bases to trimming and J lost 6 bases; unmatched junction nucleotides: 17. Germline V lookup: CDR1 SGHTA, CDR2 FQGNSA. The CDR3 is made up of 17 amino acids.

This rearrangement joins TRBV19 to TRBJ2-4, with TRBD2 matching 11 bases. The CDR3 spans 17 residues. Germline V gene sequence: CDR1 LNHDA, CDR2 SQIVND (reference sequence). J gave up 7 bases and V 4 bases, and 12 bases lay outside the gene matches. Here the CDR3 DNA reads TGTGCCAGTAGTACCCTCCCCTTAGCGGGGGGGCCGAACATTCAGTACTTC. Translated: CASSTLPLAGGPNIQYF.